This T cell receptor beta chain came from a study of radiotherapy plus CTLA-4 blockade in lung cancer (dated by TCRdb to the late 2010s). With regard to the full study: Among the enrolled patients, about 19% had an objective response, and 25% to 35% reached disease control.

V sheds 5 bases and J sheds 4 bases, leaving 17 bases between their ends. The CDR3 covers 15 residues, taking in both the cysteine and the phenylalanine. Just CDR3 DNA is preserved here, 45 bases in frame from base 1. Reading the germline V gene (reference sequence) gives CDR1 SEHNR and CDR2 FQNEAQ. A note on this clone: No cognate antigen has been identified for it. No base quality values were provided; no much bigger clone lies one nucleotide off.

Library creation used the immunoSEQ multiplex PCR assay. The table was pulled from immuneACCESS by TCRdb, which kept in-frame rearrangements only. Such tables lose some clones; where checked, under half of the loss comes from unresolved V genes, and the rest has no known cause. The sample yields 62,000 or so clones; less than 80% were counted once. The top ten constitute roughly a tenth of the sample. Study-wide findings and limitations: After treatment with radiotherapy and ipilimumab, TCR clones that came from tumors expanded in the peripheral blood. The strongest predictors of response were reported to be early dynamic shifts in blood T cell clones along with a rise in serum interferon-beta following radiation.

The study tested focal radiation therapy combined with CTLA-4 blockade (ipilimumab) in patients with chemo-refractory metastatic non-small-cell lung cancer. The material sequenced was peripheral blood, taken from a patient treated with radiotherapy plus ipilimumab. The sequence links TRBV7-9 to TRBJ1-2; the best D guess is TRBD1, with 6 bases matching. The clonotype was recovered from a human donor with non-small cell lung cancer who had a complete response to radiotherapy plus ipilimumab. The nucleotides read TGTGCCAGCAGCCCCAGAGGTGGGGGGGCCTATGGCTACACCTTC. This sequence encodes CASSPRGGGAYGYTF.